This paragraph reports one TCR beta chain. These data are taken from a study of CD8+ T cells in alopecia areata. About the research overall: Oral tofacitinib, 5 to 10 mg twice daily, was given in an open-label trial.

Germline V gives CDR1 MNHNS, CDR2 SASEGT. V lost 7 bases and J lost 5; bases outside the gene matches: 5. The CDR3 contains 13 residues. Indicated treatment: oral pan-JAK inhibitor, 5-10 mg twice daily. Researchers gathered lesional scalp punch biopsies and peripheral blood from patients with alopecia areata. Once RNA had been extracted, it was reverse transcribed into cDNA to act as the sequencing template. TCRdb's table, derived via immunoSEQ multiplex PCR, lists solely in-frame clones and lacks some. The sample lists 150,000 to 200,000 clones, around 60% occurring once. Sequenced here: CD4+ T cells sorted from blood, sampled at week 4, from a patient treated with tofacitinib. J is TRBJ2-5 and V is TRBV6-1; 9 nucleotides match TRBD2. This clonotype was obtained from a human donor with alopecia areata. The CDR3 DNA sequence: TGTGCCAGCATGCGGGGGGGATTGGAGACCCAGTACTTC. It specifies CASMRGGLETQYF.